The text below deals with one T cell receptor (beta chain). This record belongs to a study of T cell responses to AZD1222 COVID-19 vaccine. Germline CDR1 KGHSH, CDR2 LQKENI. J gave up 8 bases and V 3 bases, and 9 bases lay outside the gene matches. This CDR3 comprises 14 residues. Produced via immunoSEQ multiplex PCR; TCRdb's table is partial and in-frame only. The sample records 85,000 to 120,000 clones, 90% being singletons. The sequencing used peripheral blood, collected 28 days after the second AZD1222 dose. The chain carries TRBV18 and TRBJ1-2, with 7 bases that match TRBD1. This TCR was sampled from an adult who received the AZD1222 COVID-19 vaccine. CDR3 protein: CASSPDRTGGGYTF. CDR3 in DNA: TGTGCCAGCTCACCCGACCGGACAGGCGGGGGCTACACCTTC.